Below are 20 T cell receptor beta chains sequenced from a single sample in a study of T cell clones after liver transplantation. Profiling relied on immunoSEQ multiplex PCR, and the TCRdb table lists in-frame clones only, not all of them. This sample carries roughly 20,000 clones, 90% to 95% of them seen once, and the ten largest clones take roughly 25%. Sequenced material: CD8+ T cells from blood, taken less than 27 months after liver transplant. The source is a human patient who received a liver transplant. Some of the T cells might come from the graft donor.

The chain uses TRBV28 and TRBJ2-2, with a tentative D call TRBD1 (5 bases). The germline V gene has CDR1 MDHEN and CDR2 SYDVKM. The CDR3 has 12 amino acids. The V end was cut by 4 bases, the J end by 6 bases, with 6 bases between. This chain's CDR3 is CASSWGSGELFF. For the CDR3, the DNA is TGTGCCAGCAGTTGGGGCTCCGGGGAGCTGTTTTTT. Full variable domain (outside the CDR3, taken from reference TRBV28 and TRBJ2-2): DVKVTQSSRYLVKRTGEKVFLECVQDMDHENMFWYRQDPGLGLRLIYFSYDVKMKEKGDIPEGYSVSREKKERFSLILESASTNQTSMYLCASSWGSGELFFGEGSRLTVL.

J is TRBJ2-6 and V is TRBV9; D is undetermined. Germline CDR1 is SGDLS and CDR2 is YYNGEE. The CDR3 contains 13 residues. Trimming shortened V by 3 bases and J by 5 bases, and 6 bases separated the two germline ends. The chain's CDR3 is CASSAGWANVLTF. The CDR3 DNA reads TGTGCCAGCAGCGCCGGGTGGGCCAACGTCCTGACTTTC.

The chain carries TRBV28 and TRBJ1-1, with D unresolved. Trimming removed 9 bases from V and 0 bases from J, with 14 bases in between. Looked up from germline, CDR1 is MDHEN and CDR2 is SYDVKM. This CDR3 region has 14 residues. Here the CDR3 DNA reads TGTGCCAGTAGCCCAAAATACATGAACACTGAAGCTTTCTTT. Residues: CASSPKYMNTEAFF.

Details on this clone: Germline and junction disagree at one end, which may indicate a read error. J is TRBJ2-5 and V is TRBV7-7; TRBD2 might be the D (6 bases). Germline-derived CDR1 and CDR2 are SSHAT and FNYEAQ (reference sequence). The length of the CDR3 is 14 residues. CDR3 region: CASSIWDFQETQYF. Here the CDR3 DNA reads TGTGCTAGCAGCATATGGGACTTTCAAGAGACCCAGTACTTC.

The V call is TRBV4-1, the J call TRBJ2-7, with 11 bases identical to TRBD2. The CDR3 has 15 amino acids. CDR1 and CDR2 (germline): MGHRA, YSYEKL. The V and J ends lost 2 bases and 4 bases, in that order; junction bases with no gene match: 4. CDR3 loop: CASSQSGTSGYEQYF. CDR3 nucleotide sequence: TGCGCCAGCAGCCAATCCGGGACTAGCGGTTACGAGCAGTACTTC.

The rearrangement joins TRBV2 to TRBJ1-5, with D unclear. Trimming shortened V by 3 bases and J by 2 bases, and 8 bases separated the two germline ends. CDR1 is SNHLY and CDR2 is FYNNEI in the germline V gene. The CDR3 is 14 residues long. The CDR3 sequence: CASSEWGGNQPQHF. The CDR3 DNA follows: TGTGCCAGCAGTGAGTGGGGAGGCAATCAGCCCCAGCATTTT.

The rearrangement links TRBV12-5 to TRBJ2-2, with TRBD1 matching 9 bases. CDR1 and CDR2 (germline): LGHNT, FRNRAP. Trimming cost V 7 bases and J 4 bases; bases outside gene matches: 7. The CDR3 consists of 15 residues. The CDR3 here is CASVGRDRVTGELFF. The CDR3 coding sequence is TGTGCTAGTGTTGGCCGGGACAGGGTCACCGGGGAGCTGTTTTTT.

The chain recombines TRBV29-1 with TRBJ2-7; a weak D match, TRBD1 (6 bases). CDR1 is SQVTM and CDR2 is ANQGSEA in the germline V gene. The CDR3 covers 13 residues. The ends were cut back, 2 bases at V and 2 bases at J, with 10 bases in the middle. The CDR3 region is CSVEQGSAYEQYF. CDR3 coding DNA: TGCAGCGTTGAACAGGGGAGCGCCTACGAGCAGTACTTC.

This chain joins TRBV10-3 and TRBJ2-7, with 12 positions matching TRBD2. Germline V lookup: CDR1 ENHRY, CDR2 SYGVKD. J was trimmed by 1 base and V by 2 bases; bases with no gene match: 3. The CDR3 extends over 16 amino acids. The CDR3 DNA is TGTGCCATCAGTGAGACCCTAGCGGGAGGGTCCTACGAGCAGTACTTC. It translates to CAISETLAGGSYEQYF.

V usage is TRBV9 and J usage is TRBJ1-2; TRBD1 might be the D (6 bases). CDR3 length equals 21 residues. V was cut by 3 bases and J by 5 bases, with 35 bases left in between. Germline V gene data show CDR1 as SGDLS and CDR2 as YYNGEE. This CDR3 reads CASSGFRDTRGVMGGSYGYTF. In DNA form, the CDR3 reads TGTGCCAGCAGCGGCTTCCGGGACACTCGAGGAGTTATGGGCGGCTCTTATGGCTACACCTTC.

The rearrangement joins TRBV29-1 to TRBJ2-1; 7 bases are a match to TRBD1. This CDR3 is built from 16 residues. Trimming cost V 3 bases and J 0 bases; bases outside gene matches: 8. From germline, CDR1 is SQVTM and CDR2 ANQGSEA. CDR3 nucleotide sequence: TGCAGCGTTGAGGGGACAGCCCTAAGCTCCTACAATGAGCAGTTCTTC. It is translated as CSVEGTALSSYNEQFF.

Notes on this clone: Different DNA sequences within this sample yield the same CDR3. The chain couples TRBV27 to TRBJ1-5; D not resolved. The V gene lost 3 bases and the J gene lost 2 bases, with 5 bases spanning the gap. The CDR3 sequence is 13 residues long. The germline CDR1 and CDR2 sequences are MNHEY and SMNVEV (reference sequence). The CDR3 loop is CASSFGGNQPQHF. In DNA, the CDR3 is TGTGCCAGCAGTTTCGGTGGCAATCAGCCCCAGCATTTT.

This CDR3 reads CASSSGQGLGETQYF. Here the CDR3 DNA reads TGTGCCAGCAGTTCGGGACAGGGTCTTGGGGAGACCCAGTACTTC. The rearrangement links TRBV28 to TRBJ2-5, with 9 bases matching TRBD1. The V gene's germline CDR1 is MDHEN and CDR2 SYDVKM. V lost 4 bases to trimming and J lost 5 bases; unmatched junction nucleotides: 8. The CDR3 is 15 amino acids. Supplemented by reference TRBV28 and TRBJ2-5, the full variable domain reads DVKVTQSSRYLVKRTGEKVFLECVQDMDHENMFWYRQDPGLGLRLIYFSYDVKMKEKGDIPEGYSVSREKKERFSLILESASTNQTSMYLCASSSGQGLGETQYFGPGTRLLVL.

The chain uses TRBV7-2 and TRBJ2-1, with D possibly TRBD2 on 6 matching bases. Germline loops: CDR1 SGHTA, CDR2 FQGNSA. The CDR3 runs 12 residues. V gave up 5 bases and J gave up 6 bases, with 8 bases separating them. The DNA of the CDR3 is TGTGCCAGCAGCCCAGCGGGCAATGAGCAGTTCTTC. This gives the protein CASSPAGNEQFF.

This chain uses TRBV25-1 with TRBJ1-1; 10 nucleotides align to TRBD1. CDR3 length equals 17 residues. After removal of 3 bases from V and 0 bases from J, the junction contained 7 bases not matched to a gene. Germline-derived CDR1 and CDR2 are MGHDK and SYGVNS. The CDR3: CASSDRGTGVLNTEAFF. CDR3 nucleotides: TGTGCCAGCAGTGACCGAGGGACAGGGGTTCTGAACACTGAAGCTTTCTTT.

This clone has a single count. The chain recombines TRBV14 with TRBJ2-1; maybe TRBD2 (5 bases). V lost 5 bases, J lost 6 bases, and 23 bases lay in between. The germline V gene has CDR1 SGHDN and CDR2 FVKESK. This CDR3 region has 17 residues. The CDR3 DNA sequence: TGTGCCAGCAGCAGTCGATTTTCAACGGGGTTTTTCAATGAGCAGTTCTTC. This codes for CASSSRFSTGFFNEQFF.

This clone was seen once. The DNA of the CDR3 is TGCGCCAGCAGCCAAGATCCAGGGAGATCCTACAATGAGCAGTTCTTC. Translating it yields CASSQDPGRSYNEQFF. This sequence joins TRBV4-1 and TRBJ2-1; D is perhaps TRBD1 or TRBD2 (5 bases each). Trimming pared 0 bases from V and 1 base from J, leaving 10 bases between. Germline V lookup: CDR1 MGHRA, CDR2 YSYEKL. CDR3 length: 16 residues.

The chain is built from TRBV7-9 and TRBJ1-4, with unresolved D. The CDR3 has 15 amino acids. Trimming took off 4 bases at V and 0 bases at J, with 9 bases between the two ends. The germline gives CDR1 SEHNR, CDR2 FQNEAQ (reference sequence). The CDR3 DNA sequence: TGTGCCAGCAGCTCGGGTTCTGCAACTAATGAAAAACTGTTTTTT. Translation gives CASSSGSATNEKLFF.

V usage is TRBV28 and J usage is TRBJ2-7; 7 bases are shared with TRBD2. The CDR3 totals 16 residues. Looked up from germline, CDR1 is MDHEN and CDR2 is SYDVKM. After removal of 2 bases from V and 2 bases from J, the junction contained 9 bases not matched to a gene. This CDR3 is CASSLIGKGGAYEQYF. DNA of the CDR3: TGTGCCAGCAGTTTAATCGGGAAGGGAGGGGCCTACGAGCAGTACTTC.

The V gene is TRBV29-1, the J gene TRBJ1-2; possibly TRBD1 for D (5 bases). This CDR3 is built from 14 residues. The V and J ends lost 0 bases and 4 bases respectively, with 12 bases between them. The germline CDR1 and CDR2 sequences are SQVTM and ANQGSEA. CDR3 loop: CSVEDVQAIYGYTF. DNA of the CDR3: TGCAGCGTTGAAGACGTACAGGCAATCTATGGCTACACCTTC. The full variable domain, with the rest looked up from reference TRBV29-1 and TRBJ1-2, is SAVISQKPSRDICQRGTSLTIQCQVDSQVTMMFWYRQQPGQSLTLIATANQGSEATYESGFVIDKFPISRPNLTFSTLTVSNMSPEDSSIYLCSVEDVQAIYGYTFGSGTRLTVV.